Given below is one T cell receptor (beta chain) in context. Its target is unknown. The V end was cut by 2 bases, the J end by 4 bases, with 11 bases between. The germline V gene encodes CDR1 SGHDN and CDR2 FVKESK. The CDR3 is 14 amino acids. TCRdb keeps only in-frame clones here, not all; method: immunoSEQ multiplex PCR. The data contain 9,000 to 10,000 clones, roughly 79% of them seen just once; the ten biggest clones take up over 20%. The data were obtained in a study of graft-versus-host responses after intestinal transplantation. Overall study: Each transplant was multivisceral, liver-intestinal, or isolated intestinal. Every one of the recipients received anti-thymocyte globulin induction and afterwards took tacrolimus and steroids for 3 to 4 years. Whole-study findings and limits: There were GvH clones found in recipient marrow, and some of them appeared first in ileum or blood. Some patients had graft-donor T cell macrochimerism. In their allografts, the ratios of graft-versus-host to host-versus-graft T cell clones were high.

Lymphocytes from graft epithelium and lamina propria were isolated. This specimen was ileum tissue, taken 450 to 480 days after intestinal transplantation. The V and J genes are TRBV14 and TRBJ2-5, with unresolved D. The source is a human patient who received an intestinal transplant, so some T cells may come from the graft donor. The CDR3 bases are TGTGCCAGCAGCCAAAGTTTCACCAGAGAGACCCAGTACTTC. As protein: CASSQSFTRETQYF.